These 5 T cell receptor beta chains came from one sample sequenced in a study of shared clonotypes between healthy human individuals. Profiling relied on immunoSEQ multiplex PCR, and the TCRdb table lists in-frame clones only, not all of them. This sample has about 820,000 clones, with 80% to 95% found just once. Naive CD8 cells, CD45RO-negative and positively selected for CCR7, excluded terminally differentiated effector memory CD45RA+ cells. Sequencing input: naive CD8+ T cells sorted from blood. The receptors originated from a man younger than 45 in good health.

This chain uses TRBV6-1 with TRBJ2-1, with D perhaps TRBD1 (6 bases). Germline CDR1 reads MNHNS; CDR2 reads SASEGT. The V end was cut by 2 bases, the J end by 0 bases, with 8 bases between. The CDR3 sequence is 15 residues long. CDR3 in amino acids: CASSETGHSYNEQFF. Written as DNA, the CDR3 is TGTGCCAGCAGTGAAACAGGGCACTCCTACAATGAGCAGTTCTTC.

The genes are TRBV7-9 and TRBJ1-4, with 8 bases fitting TRBD1. V lost 5 bases and J lost 0; bases outside the gene matches: 5. CDR3 length: 16 amino acids. Looked up from germline, CDR1 is SEHNR and CDR2 is FQNEAQ (reference sequence). The CDR3 sequence is CASSGPGQATNEKLFF. CDR3 sequence (DNA): TGTGCCAGCAGCGGCCCGGGACAGGCAACTAATGAAAAACTGTTTTTT.

This chain uses TRBV4-3 with TRBJ2-1; D may be TRBD2 (7 bases). The germline CDR1 and CDR2 sequences are LGHNA and YSLEER. The V gene lost 0 bases and the J gene lost 8 bases, with 14 bases spanning the gap. The CDR3 contains 15 residues. Written as DNA, the CDR3 is TGCGCCAGCAGCCAAGATATGCAGGGGAGGGATGAGCAGTTCTTC. Translation gives CASSQDMQGRDEQFF.

This chain links TRBV11-3 with TRBJ2-2; TRBD1 is a possible D gene (6 bases). Trimming cost V 5 bases and J 5 bases, with 9 bases left between them. There are 13 residues in the CDR3. Germline V gives CDR1 SGHNT, CDR2 YENEEA. The chain's CDR3 is CASSPGTTGELFF. CDR3 DNA: TGTGCCAGCAGCCCCGGGACAACCGGGGAGCTGTTTTTT.

The CDR3 region is CASSLLAGPSTDTQYF. The DNA of the CDR3 is TGTGCCAGCAGCTTACTAGCGGGGCCTAGCACAGATACGCAGTATTTT. The J gene is TRBJ2-3, the V gene TRBV11-2, with TRBD2 matching 9 bases. The germline gives CDR1 SGHAT, CDR2 FQNNGV. V lost 2 bases, J lost 0 bases, and 3 bases stayed unmatched. There are 16 residues in the CDR3.